This is a list of T cell receptor beta chains from one sample in a study of T cells in severe cutaneous drug reactions. Each CDR3 protein gets one entry in TCRdb, which reprocessed the multiplex PCR reads and gives no DNA. In all, the sample yields about 1,900 distinct CDR3 sequences. The specimen was PBMCs. Receptor source: a human donor with Stevens-Johnson syndrome, a severe cutaneous drug reaction. Both conserved end residues are part of each CDR3. Fields, in order: CDR3 length, V gene, clone size, J gene, CDR3 protein. A clone size is listed for some rows: how often the clone was seen (once, few, many), or a class if it is expanded.

length: 15
V: TRBV4-2
size: medium-sized
J: TRBJ1-5
CDR3: CASSQGELSNQPQHF

length: 15
V: TRBV27
size: medium-sized
J: TRBJ1-5
CDR3: CASSDRPHSNQPQHF

length: 15
V: TRBV12-3/TRBV12-4
size: medium-sized
J: TRBJ2-2
CDR3: CASSFPRAHTGELFF

length: 16
V: TRBV28
size: medium-sized
J: TRBJ2-1
CDR3: CASSLERQGAIIEQFF

length: 14
V: TRBV10-1
size: large
J: TRBJ2-1
CDR3: CASSLDGTYNEQFF

length: 14
V: TRBV6-1
size: medium-sized
J: TRBJ2-5
CDR3: CASSTWSIQETQYF

length: 15
V: TRBV2
size: medium-sized
J: TRBJ2-3
CDR3: CASSPKQGAKDTQYF

length: 15
V: TRBV20-1
size: .
J: TRBJ2-3
CDR3: CSARVVAGHTDTQYF

length: 15
V: TRBV7-6
size: medium-sized
J: TRBJ2-2
CDR3: CASSLEGQGTGELFF

length: 13
V: TRBV10-3
size: medium-sized
J: TRBJ1-2
CDR3: CAIAGDDAYGYTF

length: 16
V: TRBV4-2
size: large
J: TRBJ2-1
CDR3: CASSQDKGYLRNEQFF

length: 15
V: TRBV20-1
size: .
J: TRBJ2-3
CDR3: CSARNTGSDTDTQYF

length: 15
V: TRBV25-1
size: medium-sized
J: TRBJ2-6
CDR3: CASTGRNSGANVLTF

length: 14
V: TRBV2
size: medium-sized
J: TRBJ2-1
CDR3: CASSEQGALDEQFF

length: 14
V: TRBV4-1
size: medium-sized
J: TRBJ1-1
CDR3: CASSQGGVNTEAFF

length: 16
V: TRBV6-1
size: medium-sized
J: TRBJ2-2
CDR3: CASSPRRAGGPGELFF

length: 14
V: TRBV20-1
size: .
J: TRBJ1-1
CDR3: CSARDVAANTEAFF

length: 14
V: TRBV7-9
size: medium-sized
J: TRBJ2-7
CDR3: CASSLLTGIHEQYF

length: 16
V: TRBV7-2
size: medium-sized
J: TRBJ2-7
CDR3: CASSPSVRDNHYEQYF

length: 17
V: TRBV7-9
size: medium-sized
J: TRBJ2-3
CDR3: CASSPTGTEGTADTQYF

length: 14
V: TRBV11-2
size: .
J: TRBJ2-7
CDR3: CASSHFLQGDEQYF

length: 18
V: TRBV4-1
size: medium-sized
J: TRBJ1-4
CDR3: CASSQDPQGFLLNEKLFF

length: 13
V: TRBV11-2
size: medium-sized
J: TRBJ1-5
CDR3: CASSAQPGVAPHF